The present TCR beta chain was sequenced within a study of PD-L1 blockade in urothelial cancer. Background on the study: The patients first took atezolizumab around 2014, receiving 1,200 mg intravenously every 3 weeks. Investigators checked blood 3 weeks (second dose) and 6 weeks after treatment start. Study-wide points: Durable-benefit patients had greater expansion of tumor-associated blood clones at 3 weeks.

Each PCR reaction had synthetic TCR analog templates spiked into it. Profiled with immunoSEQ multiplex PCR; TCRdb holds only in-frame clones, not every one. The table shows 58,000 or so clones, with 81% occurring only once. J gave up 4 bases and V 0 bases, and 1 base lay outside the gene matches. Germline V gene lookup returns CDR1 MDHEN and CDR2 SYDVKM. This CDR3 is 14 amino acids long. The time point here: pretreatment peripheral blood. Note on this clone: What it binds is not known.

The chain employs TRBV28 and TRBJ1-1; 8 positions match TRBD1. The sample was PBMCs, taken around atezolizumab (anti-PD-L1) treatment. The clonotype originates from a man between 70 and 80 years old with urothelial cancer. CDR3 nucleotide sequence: TGTGCCAGCAGTTTATGGCAGGGGGCCACTGAAGCTTTCTTT. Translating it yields CASSLWQGATEAFF.